This T cell receptor beta chain was observed in a study of human T cells and chemical hapten exposure. TCRdb reprocessed the RACE reads via MiXCR and lists one record per CDR3 protein. The data contain 65,000 to 95,000 distinct CDR3 sequences, around 11% of them singletons. Time point defined: patch test 1, 2 weeks after DPC sensitization. As for treatment: therapeutic diphenylcyclopropenone sensitization with weekly scalp DPC. The V end lost 8 bases, the J end lost 0 bases, and 13 bases lay between the germline ends. Germline CDR1 reads SEHNR; CDR2 reads FQNEAQ (reference sequence). The CDR3 totals 15 residues.

The receptor was derived from an older woman with alopecia areata. Some clones in this sample may be carry-over from other donors' samples. This sequence joins TRBV7-9 and TRBJ2-2, with D perhaps matching TRBD2 (6 bases). Material: whole blood, obtained in connection with sensitization to the hapten diphenylcyclopropenone (DPC). The CDR3 DNA reads as TGTGCCAGCTCGACGCGGGGCACGAACACCGGGGAGCTGTTTTTT. This translates into CASSTRGTNTGELFF.